This T cell receptor (beta chain) was found in a study of identical twins. The CDR3 has 14 amino acids. Germline V gene lookup returns CDR1 SGHAT and CDR2 FQNNGV. The V end lost 2 bases, the J end lost 5 bases, and 12 bases lay between the germline ends. Healthy Caucasians, and only they, were the donors. Template switching created a universal primer site, and the cDNA included unique molecular identifiers. TCRdb ran MiXCR on the 5' RACE reads and lists one entry per CDR3 protein. The repertoire holds more than 650,000 distinct CDR3 sequences, with 6.1% as singletons. J is TRBJ1-1 and V is TRBV11-2, with D tentatively TRBD1 (5 bases). The origin of this receptor is a man aged 18 to 29 in good health. Source material: naive T cells sorted from blood. For the CDR3, the DNA is TGTGCCAGCAGCTTAAGGGACCTGGGGACTGAAGCTTTCTTT. Translation gives CASSLRDLGTEAFF.